The table lists the clone carrying this T cell receptor (beta chain) with a count of one. Its specificity is unknown. V was clipped by 10 bases and J by 2 bases, with 18 bases between them. CDR3 size: 14 residues. Germline loops: CDR1 ENHRY, CDR2 SYGVKD. Sequencing used immunoSEQ multiplex PCR; TCRdb keeps in-frame clones, though not all of them. In the table there are over 9,000 clones, about 85% of which are singletons. Patients had resection in Japan or China between the mid-2010s and the late 2010s. Each case's diagnosis was confirmed by two pathologists on H&E. This sample is drawn from a study of immune evolution from preneoplasia to lung adenocarcinoma. Study-wide results and caveats: Normal lung had highest clonality; later lesions appeared denser, more diverse. Top clone frequencies peaked in normal lung, apparently declining through invasive adenocarcinoma.

The origin of this receptor is a donor older than 65 with lung adenocarcinoma. The J gene is TRBJ2-7, the V gene TRBV10-3, with D perhaps TRBD2 (5 bases). Sample: FFPE minimally invasive lung adenocarcinoma tissue. CDR3 sequence: CATTLSGSTYEQYF. The CDR3 bases are TGTGCCACCACCTTATCGGGGTCCACCTACGAGCAGTACTTC.